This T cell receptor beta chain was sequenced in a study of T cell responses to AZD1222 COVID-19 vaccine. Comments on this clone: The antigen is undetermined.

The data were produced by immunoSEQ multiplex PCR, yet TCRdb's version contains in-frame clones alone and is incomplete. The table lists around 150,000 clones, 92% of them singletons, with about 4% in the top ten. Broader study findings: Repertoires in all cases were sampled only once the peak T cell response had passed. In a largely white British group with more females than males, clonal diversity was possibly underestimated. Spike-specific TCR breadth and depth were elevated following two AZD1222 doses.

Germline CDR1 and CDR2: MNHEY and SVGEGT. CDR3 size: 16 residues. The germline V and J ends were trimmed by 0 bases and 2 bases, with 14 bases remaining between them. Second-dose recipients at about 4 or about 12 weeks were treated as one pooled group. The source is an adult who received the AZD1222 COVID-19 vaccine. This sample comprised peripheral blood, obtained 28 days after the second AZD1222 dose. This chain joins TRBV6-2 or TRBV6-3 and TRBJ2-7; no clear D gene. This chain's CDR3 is CASSYSSWVSPYEQYF. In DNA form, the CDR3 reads TGTGCCAGCAGTTACTCGTCGTGGGTCAGCCCCTACGAGCAGTACTTC.